Each of the 25 T cell receptor beta chains below was sequenced from the same sample in a study of response to subunit inactivated influenza vaccine (dated by TCRdb to 2016 to 2019). Libraries came from RT-PCR. Sequencing used an Illumina HiSeq 2500. The public reads were run again by TCRdb, first through fastp at Q25 and then through MiXCR, and only productive beta chains were kept. Records with the same CDR3 protein are collapsed into one entry carrying the most frequent genes and DNA. The sample table contains hundreds of thousands of distinct CDR3 sequences; only one count was recorded for 16% of them. The ten largest make up around 3% of the sample. Specimen: CD4+ T cells sorted from PBMCs, collected around 2 years after vaccination. Receptors were obtained from a man aged 45 to 75 who received an inactivated influenza vaccine. Donor details come from another sample of the same person, matched by shared clones.

The V gene is TRBV7-2, the J gene TRBJ2-7; no clear D. This CDR3 contains 16 residues. Looked up from germline, CDR1 is SGHTA and CDR2 is FQGNSA. Trimming shortened V by 5 bases and J by 3 bases, and 20 bases separated the two germline ends. The CDR3 loop reads CASSARHRRSSYEQYF. The DNA for the CDR3 is TGTGCCAGCAGCGCTAGACACCGCAGAAGTAGCTACGAGCAGTACTTC.

This CDR3 reads CSAISGTNTEAFF. The CDR3 DNA follows: TGCAGTGCTATATCGGGGACGAACACTGAAGCTTTCTTT. This rearrangement joins TRBV20-1 to TRBJ1-1; tentatively, D is TRBD1 (5 bases). CDR1 and CDR2 from the germline V gene are DFQATT and SNEGSKA (reference sequence). V was cut by 4 bases and J by 1 base, with 10 bases left in between. The CDR3 totals 13 residues.

This clonotype has just a few counts. The chain employs TRBV10-3 and TRBJ2-7, with TRBD1 identical over 10 bases. This CDR3 region has 14 residues. V was clipped by 4 bases and J by 4 bases; unmatched bases: 4. In germline, CDR1 is ENHRY, CDR2 SYGVKD. The CDR3 spells CAISGGQGLYEQYF. The CDR3 DNA reads as TGTGCCATCAGTGGGGGACAGGGGTTGTACGAGCAGTACTTC.

V usage is TRBV7-9 and J usage is TRBJ2-2, with TRBD1 identical over 7 bases. Germline V lookup: CDR1 SEHNR, CDR2 FQNEAQ (reference sequence). This CDR3 is built from 15 residues. With V trimmed by 5 bases and J by 4 bases, 7 bases remained unmatched. CDR3 bases: TGTGCCAGCAGCCACAGGGGAAGGGGCACCGGGGAGCTGTTTTTT. Amino acids: CASSHRGRGTGELFF.

This rearrangement joins TRBV3-1 to TRBJ2-7, with a possible D match to TRBD1 (5 bases). The CDR3 runs to 15 residues. With 2 bases removed from V and 5 bases from J, the gap between germline ends came to 16 bases. Germline CDR1 is LGHDT and CDR2 is YNNKEL (reference sequence). This CDR3 reads CASSQPLGHRNEQYF. In DNA form, the CDR3 reads TGTGCCAGCAGCCAACCACTGGGGCACAGGAACGAGCAGTACTTC.

This sequence joins TRBV6-1 and TRBJ2-5; D remains unclear. Trimming took off 1 base at V and 2 bases at J, with 2 bases between the two ends. The CDR3 contains 12 residues. CDR1 and CDR2 (germline): MNHNS, SASEGT. CDR3 protein: CASSEEQETQYF. The CDR3 region has the DNA TGTGCCAGCAGTGAAGAACAAGAGACCCAGTACTTC.

The chain combines TRBV10-3 with TRBJ2-5; 8 bases are shared with TRBD2. The V gene's germline CDR1 is ENHRY and CDR2 SYGVKD. Trimming cost V 8 bases and J 5 bases; bases outside gene matches: 7. The CDR3 covers 13 residues. CDR3 loop: CAIGTRERETQYF. The CDR3 nucleotides are TGTGCCATCGGGACTAGGGAGCGGGAGACCCAGTACTTC.

This clonotype has just a few counts. The rearrangement uses TRBV11-2 and TRBJ2-7; the D is unclear. The V gene lost 2 bases and the J gene lost 0 bases, with 8 bases spanning the gap. The CDR3 totals 14 residues. Germline V CDR1 and CDR2: SGHAT, FQNNGV. The CDR3 DNA sequence: TGTGCCAGCAGCTTATCCGACGACTCCTACGAGCAGTACTTC. It encodes CASSLSDDSYEQYF.

The rearrangement uses TRBV7-2 and TRBJ2-1; 8 bases fit TRBD2. V lost 2 bases, J lost 3 bases, and 3 bases stayed unmatched. CDR3 length equals 15 residues. Germline assignment: CDR1 SGHTA and CDR2 FQGNSA. The CDR3: CASSLSSGYYNEQFF. As DNA, the CDR3 is TGTGCCAGCAGCTTATCTAGCGGGTACTACAATGAGCAGTTCTTC. Based on the CDR3 plus reference TRBV7-2 and TRBJ2-1, the full variable domain is GAGVSQSPSNKVTEKGKDVELRCDPISGHTALYWYRQSLGQGLEFLIYFQGNSAPDKSGLPSDRFSAERTGGSVSTLTIQRTQQEDSAVYLCASSLSSGYYNEQFFGPGTRLTVL.

The chain recombines TRBV10-3 with TRBJ2-1; TRBD2 matches 8 bases. V lost 8 bases and J lost 4; bases outside the gene matches: 10. This CDR3 has 15 residues. The germline gives CDR1 ENHRY, CDR2 SYGVKD. The chain's CDR3 is CAIGGGRRGYNEQFF. In DNA, the CDR3 is TGTGCCATCGGCGGGGGGCGAAGGGGGTACAATGAGCAGTTCTTC.

This clonotype was seen a few times. The chain has TRBV4-3 and TRBJ1-2; D gene uncertain. Trimming took off 0 bases at V and 6 bases at J, with 11 bases between the two ends. Germline CDR1 and CDR2: LGHNA and YSLEER. CDR3 length: 14 amino acids. In nucleotides, the CDR3 is TGCGCCAGCAGCCAAGACGCCCGTGGGAATGGCTACACCTTC. It encodes CASSQDARGNGYTF.

The V and J genes are TRBV7-8 and TRBJ2-7; no clear D. The CDR3 is 14 amino acids. Trimming shortened V by 2 bases and J by 3 bases, and 11 bases separated the two germline ends. Germline assignment: CDR1 SGHVS and CDR2 FQNEAQ. The CDR3: CASSLFGVGYEQYF. In nucleotides, the CDR3 is TGTGCCAGCAGCTTATTTGGGGTAGGCTACGAGCAGTACTTC.

The chain combines TRBV27 with TRBJ1-4; D call uncertain. V lost 5 bases to trimming and J lost 8 bases, with 12 bases between them. The CDR3 extends over 13 amino acids. CDR1 is MNHEY, CDR2 SMNVEV, per germline (reference sequence). CDR3 nucleotide sequence: TGTGCCAGCAGTATCCAGGAAGGCGAAAAACTGTTTTTT. Translation gives CASSIQEGEKLFF.

CDR3 sequence reads: CASSLVDRPLAFF. CDR3 nucleotides: TGTGCCAGCAGCTTAGTGGATAGACCCCTGGCTTTCTTT. V gene TRBV7-8 combines with J gene TRBJ1-1; D ambiguous. This CDR3 has 13 amino acids. Germline V gene lookup returns CDR1 SGHVS and CDR2 FQNEAQ. Trimming took off 1 base at V and 11 bases at J, with 14 bases between the two ends.

V gene TRBV6-1 combines with J gene TRBJ1-1; D remains unclear. The germline V gene has CDR1 MNHNS and CDR2 SASEGT. There are 14 residues in the CDR3. The germline V and J ends were trimmed by 6 bases and 6 bases, with 17 bases remaining between them. The CDR3 DNA reads TGTGCCAGCAGAACCTCCGGGGTCGGCGCTGAAGCTTTCTTT. Protein: CASRTSGVGAEAFF.

This clonotype has more than one count but fewer than ten. The chain links TRBV11-2 to TRBJ2-5; D assignment may be TRBD1 or TRBD2 (5 bases each). Trimming took off 3 bases at V and 2 bases at J, with 10 bases between the two ends. CDR1 and CDR2 from the germline V gene are SGHAT and FQNNGV. The CDR3 totals 14 residues. CDR3 loop: CASSFWDGQETQYF. CDR3 in DNA: TGTGCCAGCAGCTTTTGGGACGGGCAAGAGACCCAGTACTTC.

The rearrangement links TRBV4-2 to TRBJ1-6; unclear D gene. The CDR3 covers 15 residues. Germline V gene data show CDR1 as LGHNA and CDR2 as YNFKEQ. The germline V and J ends were trimmed by 0 bases and 7 bases, with 10 bases remaining between them. The DNA of the CDR3 is TGTGCCAGCAGCCAAGATTTGGCAGAGAATTCACCCCTCCACTTT. This sequence encodes CASSQDLAENSPLHF.

This clonotype was seen at least ten times. The rearrangement joins TRBV12-3 or TRBV12-4 to TRBJ1-5; a possible D gene is TRBD1 (5 bases). CDR3 length: 14 residues. Trimming removed 6 bases at V and 4 bases at J, with 13 bases between. CDR3 amino acids: CASSRVQGNQPQHF. The CDR3 DNA follows: TGTGCCAGCAGCCGAGTCCAGGGAAATCAGCCCCAGCATTTT.

This clonotype was detected only a few times. The CDR3 DNA sequence: TGCGCCAGCAGCCCAATGACTAGCGGGGGGAATACGCAGTATTTT. Amino acid sequence: CASSPMTSGGNTQYF. The chain recombines TRBV5-1 with TRBJ2-3; 13 bases align to TRBD2. The ends lost 4 bases at V and 7 bases at J; junction bases unmatched: 6. Germline values: CDR1 SGHRS, CDR2 YFSETQ. CDR3 size: 15 residues.

The chain links TRBV12-3 or TRBV12-4 to TRBJ1-2; D not certain. This CDR3 is built from 15 residues. The V end was cut by 1 base, the J end by 4 bases, with 13 bases between. The CDR3 DNA follows: TGTGCCAGCAGTTTAGAACGATTTTCAGGCTATGGCTACACCTTC. Translated: CASSLERFSGYGYTF.

The chain couples TRBV12-3 or TRBV12-4 to TRBJ1-5; perhaps TRBD1 as D (6 bases). V lost 3 bases to trimming and J lost 4 bases, with 10 bases between them. This CDR3 region has 14 residues. CDR3 coding DNA: TGTGCCAGCAGTTTTGCAGGGGAAAATCAGCCCCAGCATTTT. Its translation: CASSFAGENQPQHF.

The chain couples TRBV7-2 to TRBJ1-5; 10 bases fit TRBD1. This CDR3 comprises 15 residues. Trimming cost V 5 bases and J 6 bases; bases outside gene matches: 7. In germline, CDR1 is SGHTA, CDR2 FQGNSA. For the CDR3, the DNA is TGTGCCAGCAGCCTCACCGGGACAGGGGCTCAGCCCCAGCATTTT. It is translated as CASSLTGTGAQPQHF.

The chain joins TRBV10-3 to TRBJ2-3; tentative D call: TRBD2 (6 bases). Trimming removed 6 bases at V and 4 bases at J, with 11 bases between. Germline lookup yields CDR1 ENHRY and CDR2 SYGVKD. The CDR3 is made up of 13 amino acids. In DNA, the CDR3 is TGTGCCATCAGCCCGACTAGTTCAGATACGCAGTATTTT. Its translation is CAISPTSSDTQYF.

The V gene is TRBV20-1, the J gene TRBJ2-1, with D possibly being TRBD1 (6 bases). Germline V gene data show CDR1 as DFQATT and CDR2 as SNEGSKA (reference sequence). Deletions cut 6 bases from V and 7 bases from J, with 19 bases between. The CDR3 extends over 14 amino acids. CDR3 region: CSARRWDKRNEQFF. The CDR3 DNA reads TGCAGTGCCAGGCGGTGGGACAAACGAAATGAGCAGTTCTTC.

The chain employs TRBV3-1 and TRBJ1-2; no clear D gene. V was shortened by 3 bases and J by 4 bases, with 6 bases between the two germline ends. Germline lookup yields CDR1 LGHDT and CDR2 YNNKEL (reference sequence). This CDR3 region has 12 residues. The CDR3 loop is CASSHAVYGYTF. Here the CDR3 DNA reads TGTGCCAGCAGCCATGCGGTCTATGGCTACACCTTC.